The clone carrying this T cell receptor beta chain was counted once. Two negative PCRs, clearance, or symptom resolution were required of recovered Cohort 3 donors. The record originates from a study of blood T cell repertoires in COVID-19. Overall study: Samples of COVID-19 (acute and convalescent) were obtained from the United States, Italy and Spain.

Assay: immunoSEQ multiplex PCR; the TCRdb copy retains only in-frame clones and omits some. In the table there are hundreds of thousands of clones, approximately 87% of which are singletons. The germline CDR1 and CDR2 sequences are KGHSH and LQKENI. V lost 5 bases and J 4 bases, leaving 9 bases between the germline ends. This CDR3 is 13 amino acids long. Sample: PBMCs or T cells enriched from blood (not recorded which). This chain connects TRBV18 to TRBJ1-5; weak D call: TRBD1 (5 bases). The sequence derives from a woman aged 50 to 65 who had recovered from COVID-19. CDR3 DNA: TGTGCCAGCTCAGTCCAGGGAAATCAGCCCCAGCATTTT. It codes for CASSVQGNQPQHF.